This TCR beta chain is drawn from a study of CD4+ T cells in melanoma (dated by TCRdb to about 2022). About the investigation overall: The study examined neoantigen-specific CD4+ T cells in human melanoma.

The donors were melanoma patients. Of note for this clone: Its antigen target is currently unknown. No base quality values were provided; no much bigger clone lies one nucleotide off.

The method was the immunoSEQ multiplex PCR assay. TCRdb holds this immuneACCESS table with in-frame rearrangements only. Some clones are missing; in checked studies, unresolved V genes explain under half, and the rest has no known cause. Here the sample has roughly 50,000 clones; roughly nine tenths occur a single time. The ten largest clones add up to approximately 12% of the sample. What the authors observed across the whole study: The report described a correlation between neoantigen-specific CD4+ T cells and the function of CD8+ T cells, macrophages and B cells. According to the report, neoantigen-specific CD4+ T cells in melanoma displayed diverse differentiation states.

This TCR derives from a human donor with melanoma. Sequenced: peripheral blood.

The sequence in DNA is TGCGCCAGCAGTGAGGGGGCGCGTGGAAACACCATATATTTT. Translated, this is CASSEGARGNTIYF. This receptor chain uses TRBV10-1 and TRBJ1-3; possibly the D gene is TRBD1, per 5 matching bases. Trimming removed 2 bases from V and 3 bases from J, leaving 8 bases between the germline ends. The germline V gene (reference sequence) gives CDR1 as WNHNN and CDR2 as SYGVQD. The cysteine opens and the phenylalanine closes a CDR3 of 14 amino acids. The entry retains the CDR3 DNA only, 42 bases that are in frame from base 1.